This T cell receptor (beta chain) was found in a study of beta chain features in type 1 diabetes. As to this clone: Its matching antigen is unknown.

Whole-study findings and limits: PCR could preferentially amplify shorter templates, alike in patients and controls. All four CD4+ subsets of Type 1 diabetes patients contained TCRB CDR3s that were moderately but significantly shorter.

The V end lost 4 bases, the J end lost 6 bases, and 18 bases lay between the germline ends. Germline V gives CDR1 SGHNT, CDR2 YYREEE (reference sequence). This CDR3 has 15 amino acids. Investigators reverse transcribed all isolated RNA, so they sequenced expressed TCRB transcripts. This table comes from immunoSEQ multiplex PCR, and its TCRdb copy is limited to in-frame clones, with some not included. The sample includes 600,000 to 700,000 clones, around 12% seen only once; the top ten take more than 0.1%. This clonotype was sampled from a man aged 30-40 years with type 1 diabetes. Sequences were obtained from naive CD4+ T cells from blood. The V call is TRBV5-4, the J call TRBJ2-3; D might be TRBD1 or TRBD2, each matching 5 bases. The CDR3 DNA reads TGTGCCAGCAGCACTGGGACGGTGGGCAGGGATACGCAGTATTTT. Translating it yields CASSTGTVGRDTQYF.